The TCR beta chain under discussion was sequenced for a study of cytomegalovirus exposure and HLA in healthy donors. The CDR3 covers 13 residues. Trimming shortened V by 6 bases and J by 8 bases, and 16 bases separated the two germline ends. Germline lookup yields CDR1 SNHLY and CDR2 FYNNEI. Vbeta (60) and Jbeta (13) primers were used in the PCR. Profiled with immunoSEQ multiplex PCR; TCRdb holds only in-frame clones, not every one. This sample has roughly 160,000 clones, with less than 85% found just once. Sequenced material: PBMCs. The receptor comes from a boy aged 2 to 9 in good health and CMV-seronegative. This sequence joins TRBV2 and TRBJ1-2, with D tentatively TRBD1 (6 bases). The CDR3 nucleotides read TGTGCCAGCAGGGAGTACAGGGCTCCGGGCTACACCTTC. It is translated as CASREYRAPGYTF.